The 22 T cell receptor beta chains below come from one sample, sequenced in a study of OX40 agonist ivuxolimab in advanced cancers. Produced via immunoSEQ multiplex PCR; TCRdb's table is partial and in-frame only. The repertoire holds around 38,000 clones, with about 90% as singletons. The material was CD4+ or CD8+ T cells sorted from blood, obtained in a trial of the OX40 agonist ivuxolimab. The receptors originated from an adult with an advanced solid tumor such as melanoma, head and neck, liver or kidney cancer.

The chain is built from TRBV28 and TRBJ1-2; D is unresolved. Trimming removed 6 bases at V and 4 bases at J, with 9 bases between. The CDR3 spans 12 residues. Germline V CDR1 and CDR2: MDHEN, SYDVKM. The CDR3 reads CASSRASYGYTF. CDR3 in DNA: TGTGCCAGCAGCCGGGCCTCCTATGGCTACACCTTC.

The rearrangement links TRBV6-6 to TRBJ2-7; a weak D match, TRBD1 (5 bases). Germline assignment: CDR1 MNHNY and CDR2 SVGAGI (reference sequence). V dropped 4 bases and J dropped 2 bases, with 9 bases sitting between them. This CDR3 region has 13 residues. In DNA, the CDR3 is TGTGCCAGCAGTTGGGGCCAGACCTACGAGCAGTACTTC. Translating it yields CASSWGQTYEQYF.

The CDR3 DNA follows: TGTGCCAGCAGCTACAGTAACTATGGCTACACCTTC. This gives the protein CASSYSNYGYTF. The rearrangement links TRBV5-6 to TRBJ1-2, with no clear D. Germline V gene sequence: CDR1 SGHDT, CDR2 YYEEEE. The CDR3 covers 12 residues. The V gene lost 3 bases and the J gene lost 1 base, with 4 bases spanning the gap.

This chain links TRBV6-5 with TRBJ2-7, with 7 bases matching TRBD2. Germline CDR1 is MNHEY and CDR2 is SVGAGI. The ends lost 8 bases at V and 7 bases at J; junction bases unmatched: 5. The CDR3 has 11 residues. This CDR3 reads CASGAGREQYV. The CDR3 nucleotides read TGTGCCAGCGGGGCCGGGAGGGAGCAGTACGTC.

The chain recombines TRBV28 with TRBJ1-5; possibly TRBD1 for D (6 bases). Germline V gene lookup returns CDR1 MDHEN and CDR2 SYDVKM. This CDR3 spans 14 amino acids. Deletions cut 10 bases from V and 1 base from J, with 14 bases between. CDR3 sequence reads: CATSDRLSNQPQHF. CDR3 bases: TGTGCCACTTCGGACAGATTAAGCAATCAGCCCCAGCATTTT.

The chain links TRBV19 to TRBJ2-7; TRBD1 is a possible D gene (6 bases). From germline, CDR1 is LNHDA and CDR2 SQIVND (reference sequence). V was clipped by 5 bases and J by 0 bases, with 11 bases between them. The CDR3 is made up of 14 amino acids. CDR3: CASSSRTDSYEQYF. CDR3 DNA sequence: TGTGCCAGTAGTTCCCGGACAGACTCCTACGAGCAGTACTTC.

This clone has a single count. A read error may explain this, as a much larger clone is one base away. The genes are TRBV28 and TRBJ2-3; weak D call: TRBD1 (5 bases). Germline V gene lookup returns CDR1 MDHEN and CDR2 SYDVKM. The CDR3 is 19 amino acids. This chain's CDR3 is CVSSFPTLTSDTYTDTQYF. The CDR3 DNA sequence: TGTGTCAGCAGTTTTCCTACACTCACCTCGGACACCTACACAGATACGCAGTATTTT.

The table lists this clone with a count of one. The V and J genes are TRBV27 and TRBJ2-2, with D maybe TRBD1 (7 bases). Deletions cut 7 bases from V and 5 bases from J, with 14 bases between. The germline gives CDR1 MNHEY, CDR2 SMNVEV (reference sequence). This CDR3 is built from 14 residues. The CDR3 DNA reads TGTGCCAGCACAGGGGGGCCGGGTACCGGGGAGCTGTTTTTT. It translates to CASTGGPGTGELFF.

The V gene is TRBV9, the J gene TRBJ1-1; D remains unclear. The V and J ends lost 0 bases and 4 bases respectively, with 7 bases between them. The CDR3 contains 13 residues. Germline V gene sequence: CDR1 SGDLS, CDR2 YYNGEE. CDR3 protein: CASSVAEGTEAFF. The DNA for the CDR3 is TGTGCCAGCAGCGTAGCAGAGGGCACTGAAGCTTTCTTT.

V gene TRBV28 combines with J gene TRBJ1-6; D unresolved. Germline lookup yields CDR1 MDHEN and CDR2 SYDVKM. The CDR3 length is 15 residues. V shed 1 base and J shed 4 bases, with 8 bases lying between them. This chain's CDR3 is CASSLLIGYNSPLHF. CDR3 in DNA: TGTGCCAGCAGTTTATTGATAGGTTATAATTCACCCCTCCACTTT.

The rearrangement uses TRBV6-1 and TRBJ2-3; unclear D gene. Germline lookup yields CDR1 MNHNS and CDR2 SASEGT. The V end lost 2 bases, the J end lost 6 bases, and 6 bases lay between the germline ends. This CDR3 has 12 amino acids. The CDR3 DNA reads TGTGCCAGCAGTGAACATTGGGATACGCAGTATTTT. This gives the protein CASSEHWDTQYF.

The CDR3 is CASSGTGRYGYTF. CDR3 coding DNA: TGTGCCAGCAGCGGGACAGGGAGGTATGGCTACACCTTC. This chain links TRBV14 with TRBJ1-2; 9 bases are a match to TRBD1. The germline V gene has CDR1 SGHDN and CDR2 FVKESK. The CDR3 is made up of 13 amino acids. Trimming cost V 5 bases and J 5 bases; bases outside gene matches: 3.

The chain links TRBV7-5 to TRBJ1-2; whether TRBD1, the table's D call, matches the DNA was not checked. TRBV7-5 is a documented pseudogene. The CDR3 consists of 13 residues. The CDR3 nucleotides read TGTGCCAGCAGCCAATACAGGGGGTATGGCTACACCTTC. It specifies CASSQYRGYGYTF.

The chain has TRBV28 and TRBJ1-2; D might be TRBD1 (6 bases). Between the trimmed V and J ends, which lost 3 bases and 6 bases, there was a span of 14 bases. The CDR3 covers 14 residues. CDR1 is MDHEN and CDR2 is SYDVKM in the germline V gene. In DNA form, the CDR3 reads TGTGCCAGCAGTTTGTTTACGGGGGGCGATGGCTACACCTTC. Translated, it gives CASSLFTGGDGYTF.

The rearrangement links TRBV5-1 to TRBJ2-1; 11 bases match TRBD2. This CDR3 has 15 amino acids. The germline CDR1 and CDR2 sequences are SGHRS and YFSETQ. Trimming took 0 bases from V and 4 from J; bases not matched to a gene: 0. CDR3 coding DNA: TGCGCCAGCAGCTTGGCTAGCGGGAGGTACAATGAGCAGTTCTTC. It yields the protein CASSLASGRYNEQFF.

In the case of this clone: A read error may explain this, as a much larger clone is one base away. The chain combines TRBV6-4 with TRBJ2-2; 7 nucleotides match TRBD2. With 3 bases clipped from V and 1 base from J, the junction kept 2 bases outside the gene matches. The germline V gene encodes CDR1 MRHNA and CDR2 SNTAGT. The CDR3 runs 15 residues. CDR3 in amino acids: CASSEASGNTGELFF. The DNA for the CDR3 is TGTGCCAGCAGTGAAGCTAGCGGGAACACCGGGGAGCTGTTTTTT.

V usage is TRBV19 and J usage is TRBJ2-2, with TRBD2 identical over 7 bases. With 6 bases clipped from V and 2 bases from J, the junction kept 9 bases outside the gene matches. This CDR3 spans 16 amino acids. Germline V gives CDR1 LNHDA, CDR2 SQIVND (reference sequence). This chain's CDR3 is CASRPRGLTNTGELFF. For the CDR3, the DNA is TGTGCCAGTAGACCACGGGGACTAACTAACACCGGGGAGCTGTTTTTT.

This clone was seen a single time. This chain uses TRBV30 with TRBJ2-2; TRBD1 aligns across 8 bases. The CDR3 sequence is 17 residues long. V shed 1 base, J shed 1 base, and the junction held 8 bases outside the gene matches. Germline V lookup: CDR1 GTSNPN, CDR2 SVGIG (reference sequence). The CDR3 nucleotides read TGTGCCTGGAGTGGCGTGTGGGGACAGGAGAACACCGGGGAGCTGTTTTTT. Residues: CAWSGVWGQENTGELFF.

V is TRBV11-2 and J is TRBJ1-1; no firm D call. V was shortened by 1 base and J by 2 bases, with 11 bases between the two germline ends. The CDR3 extends over 15 amino acids. Germline assignment: CDR1 SGHAT and CDR2 FQNNGV. CDR3 residues: CASSLGRRSNTEAFF. The CDR3 coding sequence is TGTGCCAGCAGCTTAGGGAGGAGAAGCAACACTGAAGCTTTCTTT.

V and J are TRBV7-9 and TRBJ2-1; 8 nucleotides line up with TRBD2. The V segment lost 3 bases and the J segment 7 bases; nucleotides outside the gene matches: 8. CDR3 size: 15 residues. From germline, CDR1 is SEHNR and CDR2 FQNEAQ (reference sequence). The CDR3 here is CASSFGAGERNEQFF. In DNA form, the CDR3 reads TGTGCCAGCAGCTTCGGAGCGGGAGAAAGGAATGAGCAGTTCTTC.

The V call is TRBV11-2, the J call TRBJ2-1; weak D call: TRBD2 (6 bases). There are 15 residues in the CDR3. Germline lookup yields CDR1 SGHAT and CDR2 FQNNGV. V lost 1 base, J lost 8 bases, and 15 bases lay in between. The CDR3 loop is CASSLGTTEIDEQFF. The DNA of the CDR3 is TGTGCCAGCAGCTTAGGGACTACAGAGATCGATGAGCAGTTCTTC.

The V gene is TRBV4-1, the J gene TRBJ1-5; the match to TRBD1 covers 11 bases. Germline loops: CDR1 MGHRA, CDR2 YSYEKL. CDR3 length: 15 amino acids. The trim removed 3 bases at V and 4 bases at J, leaving 2 bases unmatched. The CDR3 nucleotides are TGCGCCAGCAGCCAGGACAGGGGGCTAAATCAGCCCCAGCATTTT. Its protein is CASSQDRGLNQPQHF.